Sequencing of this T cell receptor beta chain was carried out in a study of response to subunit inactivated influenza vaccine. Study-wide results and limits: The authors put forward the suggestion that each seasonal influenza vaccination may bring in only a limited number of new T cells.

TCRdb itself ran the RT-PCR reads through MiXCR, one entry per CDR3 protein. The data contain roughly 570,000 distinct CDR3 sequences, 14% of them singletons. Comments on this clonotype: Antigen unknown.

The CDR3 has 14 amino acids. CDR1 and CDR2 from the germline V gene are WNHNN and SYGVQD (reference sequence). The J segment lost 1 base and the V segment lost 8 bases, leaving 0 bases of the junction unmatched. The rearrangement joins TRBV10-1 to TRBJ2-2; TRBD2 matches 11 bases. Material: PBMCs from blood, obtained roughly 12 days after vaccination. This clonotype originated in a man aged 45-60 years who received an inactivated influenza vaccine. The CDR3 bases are TGCGCCAGCGGACTAGCGGGGAACACCGGGGAGCTGTTTTTT. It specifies CASGLAGNTGELFF.